This T cell receptor beta chain emerged from a study of T cells in Graves' hyperthyroidism and ophthalmopathy. Study-wide results and caveats: A model using 13 V-J features told ophthalmopathy apart from stable hyperthyroidism. Most clonotypes that expanded in the thyroid above 0.001 also showed up in blood. The model predicted ophthalmopathy a median roughly six months before onset.

The table lists this clonotype with a few counts. The antigen is not known. RNA transcripts provided the source from which TCR beta CDR3 regions were amplified. HTBI primers were the set used in a first-round RT-PCR of the TCR CDR3. TCRdb re-called the multiplex PCR reads through MiXCR, storing one row per CDR3 protein. The data contain about 370,000 distinct CDR3 sequences, roughly 15% of them singletons. V lost 3 bases, J lost 4 bases, and 13 bases lay in between. Germline V gene sequence: CDR1 LNHDA, CDR2 SQIVND (reference sequence). The CDR3 runs to 15 residues. Material: blood. The V gene is TRBV19, the J gene TRBJ2-1; D is perhaps TRBD2 (5 bases). The TCR sequence derives from a woman in her sixties with Graves' ophthalmopathy. The CDR3 region is CASSIMVGVYNEQFF. The CDR3 coding sequence is TGTGCCAGTAGTATTATGGTCGGGGTTTACAATGAGCAGTTCTTC.